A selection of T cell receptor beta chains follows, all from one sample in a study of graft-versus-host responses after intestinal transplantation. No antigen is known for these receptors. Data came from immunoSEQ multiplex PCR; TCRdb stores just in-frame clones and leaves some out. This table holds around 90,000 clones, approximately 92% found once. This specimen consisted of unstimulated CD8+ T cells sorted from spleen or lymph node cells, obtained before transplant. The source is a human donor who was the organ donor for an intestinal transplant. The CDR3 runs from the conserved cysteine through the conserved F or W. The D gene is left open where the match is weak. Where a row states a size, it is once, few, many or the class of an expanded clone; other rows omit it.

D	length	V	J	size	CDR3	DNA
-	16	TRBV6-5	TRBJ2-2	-	CASSYSAGLNTGELFF	TGTGCCAGCAGTTACTCGGCTGGCCTGAACACCGGGGAGCTGTTTTTT
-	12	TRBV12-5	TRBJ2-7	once	CASGLYGYEQYF	TGTGCTAGTGGTTTGTACGGGTACGAGCAGTACTTC
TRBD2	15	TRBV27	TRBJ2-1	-	CASSLEAGGINEQFF	TGTGCCAGCAGTTTAGAAGCGGGGGGGATTAATGAGCAGTTCTTC
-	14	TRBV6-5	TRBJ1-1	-	CASSYRGLNTEAFF	TGTGCCAGCAGTTACAGGGGATTGAACACTGAAGCTTTCTTT
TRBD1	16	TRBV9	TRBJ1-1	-	CASSADRGMMNTEAFF	TGTGCCAGCAGCGCGGACAGGGGCATGATGAACACTGAAGCTTTCTTT
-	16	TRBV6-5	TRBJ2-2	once	CASSYGVTSSTGELFF	TGTGCCAGCAGTTACGGTGTAACATCCTCCACCGGGGAGCTGTTTTTT
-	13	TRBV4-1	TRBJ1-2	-	CASSPGRGDGYTF	TGCGCCAGCAGCCCGGGCCGGGGGGATGGCTACACCTTC
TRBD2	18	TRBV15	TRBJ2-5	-	CATSRDMTAGGPDWTQYF	TGTGCCACCAGCAGAGATATGACAGCGGGGGGGCCTGATTGGACCCAGTACTTC
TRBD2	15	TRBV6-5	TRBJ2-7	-	CASSYTSGTLYEQYF	TGTGCCAGCAGTTACACTAGCGGGACCCTCTACGAGCAGTACTTC
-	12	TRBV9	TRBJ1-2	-	CASSAVPEGYTF	TGTGCCAGCAGCGCCGTCCCGGAGGGCTACACCTTC
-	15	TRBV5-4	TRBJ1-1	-	CASRQYRVMNTEAFF	TGTGCCAGCAGACAATACAGGGTTATGAACACTGAAGCTTTCTTT
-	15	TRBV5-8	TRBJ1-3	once	CASSLGASSGNTIYF	TGTGCCAGCAGCTTAGGGGCCAGCTCTGGAAACACCATATATTTT
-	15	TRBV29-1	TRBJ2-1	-	CSVTLLALLNNEQFF	TGCAGCGTCACTCTCCTAGCGCTACTGAACAATGAGCAGTTCTTC
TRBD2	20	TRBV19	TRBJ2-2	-	CASRTGDSGRAVRNTGELFF	TGTGCCAGTAGGACAGGGGATAGCGGGAGGGCCGTTAGGAACACCGGGGAGCTGTTTTTT
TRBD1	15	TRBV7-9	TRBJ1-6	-	CASSFPGTGGSPLHF	TGTGCCAGCAGCTTTCCCGGGACAGGGGGATCACCCCTCCACTTT